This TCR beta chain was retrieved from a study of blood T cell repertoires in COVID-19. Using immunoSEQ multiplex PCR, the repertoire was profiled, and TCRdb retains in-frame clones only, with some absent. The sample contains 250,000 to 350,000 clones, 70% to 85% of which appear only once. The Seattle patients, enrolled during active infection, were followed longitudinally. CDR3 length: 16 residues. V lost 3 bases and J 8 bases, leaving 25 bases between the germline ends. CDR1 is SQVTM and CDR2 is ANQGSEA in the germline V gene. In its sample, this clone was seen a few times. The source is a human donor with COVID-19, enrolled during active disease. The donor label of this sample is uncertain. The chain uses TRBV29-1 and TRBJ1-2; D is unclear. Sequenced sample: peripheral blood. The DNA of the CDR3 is TGCAGCGTTGAGGGCGAGACGAGCAGATCCCCGGTAGGCTACACCTTC. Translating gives CSVEGETSRSPVGYTF.